In its sample, the clone carrying this T cell receptor beta chain was seen many times. What it recognizes is unknown. Original processing notes: The distant-metastasis classifier for papillary thyroid cancer was built from CDR3 differences across clinicopathological groups. TCRdb reassembled clones from the PCR reads with MiXCR. TCRdb's processing, not the authors', yielded these V and J calls. The table lists approximately 40,000 clones, more than 9.5% of them singletons, with under 25% in the top ten. The data are from a study of metastatic and nonmetastatic thyroid tumors. Study conclusions and caveats: Relative to benign nodules, malignant thyroid tumors were reportedly characterized by significantly elevated TCR beta diversity in blood and tumor.

Not a single patient had been given any form of treatment at any point before undergoing thyroid surgery. This clonotype originated in a female donor with papillary thyroid cancer or a benign thyroid nodule (not recorded which). Some clones in this sample may be carry-over from other donors' samples. Sequencing used blood.

The CDR3 nucleotides read TGTGCTAGTGGTTTGGTACTGGTCGGGGGACATGTGGTGCCCCAGCATTTT. This encodes CASGLVLVGGHVVPQHF. The J gene is TRBJ1-5, the V gene TRBV12-5; perhaps TRBD1 as D (6 bases). Trimming left V 0 bases short and J 9 bases short, with 21 bases between. Per the germline V gene, CDR1 is LGHNT and CDR2 is FRNRAP. The CDR3 has 17 amino acids.